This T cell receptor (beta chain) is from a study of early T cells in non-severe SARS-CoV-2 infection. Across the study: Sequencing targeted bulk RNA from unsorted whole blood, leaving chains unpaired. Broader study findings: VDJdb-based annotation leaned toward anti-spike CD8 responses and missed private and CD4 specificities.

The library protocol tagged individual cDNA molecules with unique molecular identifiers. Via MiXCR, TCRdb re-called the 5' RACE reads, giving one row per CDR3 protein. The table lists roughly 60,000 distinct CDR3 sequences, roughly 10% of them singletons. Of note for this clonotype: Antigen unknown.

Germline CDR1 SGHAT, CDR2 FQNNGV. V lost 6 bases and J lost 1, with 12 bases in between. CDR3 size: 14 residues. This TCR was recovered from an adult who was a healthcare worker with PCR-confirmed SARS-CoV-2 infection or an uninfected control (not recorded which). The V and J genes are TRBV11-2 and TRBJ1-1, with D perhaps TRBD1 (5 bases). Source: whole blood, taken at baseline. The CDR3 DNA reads TGTGCCAGCAGTTCGGGACCCCGGAACACTGAAGCTTTCTTT. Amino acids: CASSSGPRNTEAFF. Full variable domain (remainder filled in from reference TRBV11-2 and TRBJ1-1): EAGVAQSPRYKIIEKRQSVAFWCNPISGHATLYWYQQILGQGPKLLIQFQNNGVVDDSQLPKDRFSAERLKGVDSTLKIQPAKLEDSAVYLCASSSGPRNTEAFFGQGTRLTVV.